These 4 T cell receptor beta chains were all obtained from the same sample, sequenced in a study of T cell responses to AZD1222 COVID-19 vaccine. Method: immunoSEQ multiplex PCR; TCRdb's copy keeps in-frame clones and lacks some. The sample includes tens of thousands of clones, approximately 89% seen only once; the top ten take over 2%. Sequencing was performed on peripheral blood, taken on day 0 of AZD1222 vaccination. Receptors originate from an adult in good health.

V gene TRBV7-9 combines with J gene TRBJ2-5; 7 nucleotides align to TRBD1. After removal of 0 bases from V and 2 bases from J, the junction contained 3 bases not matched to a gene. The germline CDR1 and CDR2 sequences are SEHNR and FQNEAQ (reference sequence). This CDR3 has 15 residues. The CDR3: CASSLARQGQETQYF. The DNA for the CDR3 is TGTGCCAGCAGCTTAGCGAGACAGGGACAAGAGACCCAGTACTTC.

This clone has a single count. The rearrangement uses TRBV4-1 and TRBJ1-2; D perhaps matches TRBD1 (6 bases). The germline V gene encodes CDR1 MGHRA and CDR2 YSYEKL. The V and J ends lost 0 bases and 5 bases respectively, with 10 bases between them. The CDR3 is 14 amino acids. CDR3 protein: CASSQDVTGYGYTF. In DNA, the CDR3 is TGCGCCAGCAGCCAAGATGTGACAGGATATGGCTACACCTTC.

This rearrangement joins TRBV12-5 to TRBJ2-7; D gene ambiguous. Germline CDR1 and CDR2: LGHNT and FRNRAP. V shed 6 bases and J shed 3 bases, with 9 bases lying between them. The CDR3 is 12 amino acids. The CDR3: CASGPFGYEQYF. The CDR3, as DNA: TGTGCTAGTGGGCCTTTCGGCTACGAGCAGTACTTC.

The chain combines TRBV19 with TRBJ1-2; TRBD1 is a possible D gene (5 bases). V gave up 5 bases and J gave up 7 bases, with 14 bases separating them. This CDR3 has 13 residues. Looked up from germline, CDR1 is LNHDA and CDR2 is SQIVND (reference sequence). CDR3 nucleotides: TGTGCCAGTAGTCGGGTCCCGCAGGGTGGCTACACCTTC. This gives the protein CASSRVPQGGYTF.